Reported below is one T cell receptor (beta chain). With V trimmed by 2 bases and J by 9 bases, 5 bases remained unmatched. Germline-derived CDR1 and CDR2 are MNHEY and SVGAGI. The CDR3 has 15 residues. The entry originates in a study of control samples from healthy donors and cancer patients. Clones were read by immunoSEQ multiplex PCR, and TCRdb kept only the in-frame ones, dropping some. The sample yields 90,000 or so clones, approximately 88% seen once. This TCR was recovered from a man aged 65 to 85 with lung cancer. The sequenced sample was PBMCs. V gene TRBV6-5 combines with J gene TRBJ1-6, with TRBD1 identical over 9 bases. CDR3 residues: CASSYGDRVGSPLHF. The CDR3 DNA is TGTGCCAGCAGTTACGGGGACAGGGTTGGTTCACCCCTCCACTTT.